The source of this TCR beta chain is a study of technical replicates of blood from several donors (dated by TCRdb to 2016 to 2017). Concerning this clone itself: This receptor's antigen is unknown. No clone much larger than this one lies a single base away; base qualities are absent.

Library preparation used the immunoSEQ multiplex PCR assay. Held by TCRdb, this immuneACCESS table contains in-frame sequences only and omits some clones. Under half of the omission traces to an unresolved V gene where checked; the cause of the rest is unknown. The sample table contains 70,000 to 85,000 clones; only one count was recorded for around 92% of them. Of the sample, roughly 0.27% is held by the ten largest clones. From the cysteine through the phenylalanine, the CDR3 covers 17 amino acids. Left in the record is the CDR3 DNA by itself, 51 bases read in frame from the first base. Deletion took 2 bases off V and 3 bases off J, with a span of 18 bases between the germline ends. CDR1 and CDR2 were assigned from the germline V gene as MGHDK and SYGVNS.

The TCR comes from a human donor in good health. The chain joins TRBV25-1 to TRBJ2-3; no D gene call is confident. Sequenced: T cells isolated from PBMCs. The nucleotide sequence reads as follows: TGTGCCAGCAGTGAAACTGAGGCTCTCCACAAGACAGATACGCAGTATTTT. It encodes CASSETEALHKTDTQYF.